Sequencing of this T cell receptor (beta chain) was carried out in a study of shared clonotypes between healthy human individuals. Background on the study: Donors had three CD4 naive, three CD4 memory, two CD8 naive and one CD8 memory plate apiece. The study, taken as a whole, reports: In a few donors, around 5.5% of naive CD4 clonotypes appeared in common.

Between the trimmed V and J ends, which lost 7 bases and 0 bases, there was a span of 15 bases. The CDR3 totals 16 residues. Germline assignment: CDR1 LNHDA and CDR2 SQIVND (reference sequence). Turning to this clone: The antigen remains unidentified.

Replicate PCRs for sorted subsets used around 200 ng DNA; this equaled tens of thousands of T cell genomes. Generated by immunoSEQ multiplex PCR, the TCRdb table keeps only in-frame clones and is missing some. The repertoire holds roughly 640,000 clones, with around 67% as singletons. The material sequenced was memory CD4+ T cells sorted from blood. Subset defined: CD45RA-negative fraction. This chain joins TRBV19 and TRBJ2-2; D not resolved. The clonotype comes from a woman aged 25 to 39 in good health. The CDR3 DNA reads as TGTGCCAGTACCCCGCTGGCTTCCCCGAACACCGGGGAGCTGTTTTTT. Its translation is CASTPLASPNTGELFF. Looking up the rest from reference TRBV19 and TRBJ2-2 gives the full variable domain: DGGITQSPKYLFRKEGQNVTLSCEQNLNHDAMYWYRQDPGQGLRLIYYSQIVNDFQKGDIAEGYSVSREKKESFPLTVTSAQKNPTAFYLCASTPLASPNTGELFFGEGSRLTVL.